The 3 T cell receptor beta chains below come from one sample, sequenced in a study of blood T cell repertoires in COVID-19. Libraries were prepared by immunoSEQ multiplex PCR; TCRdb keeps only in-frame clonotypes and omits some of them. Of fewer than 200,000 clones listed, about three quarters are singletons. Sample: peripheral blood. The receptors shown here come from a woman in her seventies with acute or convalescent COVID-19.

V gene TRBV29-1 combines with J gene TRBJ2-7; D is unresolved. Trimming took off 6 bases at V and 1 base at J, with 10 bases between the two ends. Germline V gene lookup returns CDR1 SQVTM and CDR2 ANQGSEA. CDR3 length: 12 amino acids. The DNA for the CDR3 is TGCAGCGTAACTACCGGTTCCTACGAGCAGTACTTC. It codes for CSVTTGSYEQYF.

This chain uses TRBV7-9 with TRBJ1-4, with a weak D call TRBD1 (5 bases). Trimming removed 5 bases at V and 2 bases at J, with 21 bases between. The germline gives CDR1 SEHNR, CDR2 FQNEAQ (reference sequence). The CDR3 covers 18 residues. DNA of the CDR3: TGTGCCAGCAGCCCCGGGGGGGGTCCTGAGGCGACTAATGAAAAACTGTTTTTT. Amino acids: CASSPGGGPEATNEKLFF.

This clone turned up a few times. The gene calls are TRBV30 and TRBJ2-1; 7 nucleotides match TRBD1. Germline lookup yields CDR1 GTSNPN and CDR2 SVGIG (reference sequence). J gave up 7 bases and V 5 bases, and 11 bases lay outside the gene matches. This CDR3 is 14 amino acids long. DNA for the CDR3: TGTGCCTGGGATCGACAGGGTTCGAATAATGAGCAGTTCTTC. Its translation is CAWDRQGSNNEQFF.